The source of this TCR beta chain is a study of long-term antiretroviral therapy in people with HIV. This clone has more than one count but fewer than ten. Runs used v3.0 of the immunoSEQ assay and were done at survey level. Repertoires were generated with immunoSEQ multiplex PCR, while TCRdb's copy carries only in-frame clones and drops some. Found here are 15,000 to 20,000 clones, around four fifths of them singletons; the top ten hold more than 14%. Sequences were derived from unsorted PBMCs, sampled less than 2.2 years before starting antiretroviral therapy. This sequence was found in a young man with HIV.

DNA for the CDR3: TGTGCCAGCAGCTCGACGCGCGACACTGAAGCTTTCTTT. It translates to CASSSTRDTEAFF. This sequence joins TRBV7-3 and TRBJ1-1; D unresolved. V lost 4 bases to trimming and J lost 3 bases, with 9 bases between them. The CDR3 covers 13 residues. Germline V gene lookup returns CDR1 SGHTA and CDR2 FQGTGA.